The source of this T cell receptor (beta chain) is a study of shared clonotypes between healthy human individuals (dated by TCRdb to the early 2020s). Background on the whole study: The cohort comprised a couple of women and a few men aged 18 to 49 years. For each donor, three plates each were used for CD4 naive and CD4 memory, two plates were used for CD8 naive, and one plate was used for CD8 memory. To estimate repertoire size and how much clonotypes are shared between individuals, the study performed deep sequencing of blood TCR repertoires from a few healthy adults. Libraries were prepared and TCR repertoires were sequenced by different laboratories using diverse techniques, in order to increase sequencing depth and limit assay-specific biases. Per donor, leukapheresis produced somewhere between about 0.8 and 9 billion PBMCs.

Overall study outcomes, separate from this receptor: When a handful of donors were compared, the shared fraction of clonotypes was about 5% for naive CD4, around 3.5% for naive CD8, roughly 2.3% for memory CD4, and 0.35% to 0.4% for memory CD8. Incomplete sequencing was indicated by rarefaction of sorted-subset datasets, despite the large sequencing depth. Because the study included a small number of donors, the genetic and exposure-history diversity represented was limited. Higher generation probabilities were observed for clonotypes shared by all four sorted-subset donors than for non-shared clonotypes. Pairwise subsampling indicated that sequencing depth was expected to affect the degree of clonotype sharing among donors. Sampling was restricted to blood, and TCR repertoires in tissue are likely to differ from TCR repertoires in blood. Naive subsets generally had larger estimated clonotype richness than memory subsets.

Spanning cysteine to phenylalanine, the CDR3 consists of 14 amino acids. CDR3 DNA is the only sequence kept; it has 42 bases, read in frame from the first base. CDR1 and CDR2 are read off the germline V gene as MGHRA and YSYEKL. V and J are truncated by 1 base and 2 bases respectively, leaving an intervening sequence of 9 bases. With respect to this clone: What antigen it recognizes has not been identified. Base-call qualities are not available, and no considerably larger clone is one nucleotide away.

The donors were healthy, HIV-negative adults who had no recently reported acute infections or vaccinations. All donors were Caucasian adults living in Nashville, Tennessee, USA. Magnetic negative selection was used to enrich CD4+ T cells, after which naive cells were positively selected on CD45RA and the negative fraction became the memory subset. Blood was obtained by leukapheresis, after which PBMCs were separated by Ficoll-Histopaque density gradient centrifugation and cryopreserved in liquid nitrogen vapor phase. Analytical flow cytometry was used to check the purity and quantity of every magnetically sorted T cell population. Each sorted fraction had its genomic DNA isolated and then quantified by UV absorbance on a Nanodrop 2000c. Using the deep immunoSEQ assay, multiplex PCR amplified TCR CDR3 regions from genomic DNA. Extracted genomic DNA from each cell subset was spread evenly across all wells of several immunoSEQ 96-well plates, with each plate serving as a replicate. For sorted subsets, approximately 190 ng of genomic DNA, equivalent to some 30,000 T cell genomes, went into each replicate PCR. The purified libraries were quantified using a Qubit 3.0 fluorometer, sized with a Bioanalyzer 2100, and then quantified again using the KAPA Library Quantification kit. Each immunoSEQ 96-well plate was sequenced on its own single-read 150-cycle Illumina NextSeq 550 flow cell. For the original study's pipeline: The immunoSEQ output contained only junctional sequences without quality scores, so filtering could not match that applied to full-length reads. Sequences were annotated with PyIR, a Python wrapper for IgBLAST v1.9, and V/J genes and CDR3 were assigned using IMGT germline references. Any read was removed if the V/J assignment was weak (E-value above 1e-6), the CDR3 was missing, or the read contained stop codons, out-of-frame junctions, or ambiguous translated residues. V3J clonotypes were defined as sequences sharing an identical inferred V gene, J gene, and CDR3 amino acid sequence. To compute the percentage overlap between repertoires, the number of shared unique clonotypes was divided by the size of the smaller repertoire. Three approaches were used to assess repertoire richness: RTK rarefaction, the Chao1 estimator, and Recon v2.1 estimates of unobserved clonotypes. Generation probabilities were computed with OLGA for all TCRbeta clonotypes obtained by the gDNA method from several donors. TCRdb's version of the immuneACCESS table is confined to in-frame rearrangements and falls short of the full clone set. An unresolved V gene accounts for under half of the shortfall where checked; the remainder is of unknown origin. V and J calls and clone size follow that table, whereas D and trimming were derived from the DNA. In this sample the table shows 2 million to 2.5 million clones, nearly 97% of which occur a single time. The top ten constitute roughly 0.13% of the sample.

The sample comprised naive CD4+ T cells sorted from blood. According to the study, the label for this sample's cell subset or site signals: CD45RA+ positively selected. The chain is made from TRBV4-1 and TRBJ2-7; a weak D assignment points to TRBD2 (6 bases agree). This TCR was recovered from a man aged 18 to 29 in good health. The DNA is TGCGCCAGCAGCCAAGGGGGCGGGGCCTACGAGCAGTACTTC. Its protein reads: CASSQGGGAYEQYF.